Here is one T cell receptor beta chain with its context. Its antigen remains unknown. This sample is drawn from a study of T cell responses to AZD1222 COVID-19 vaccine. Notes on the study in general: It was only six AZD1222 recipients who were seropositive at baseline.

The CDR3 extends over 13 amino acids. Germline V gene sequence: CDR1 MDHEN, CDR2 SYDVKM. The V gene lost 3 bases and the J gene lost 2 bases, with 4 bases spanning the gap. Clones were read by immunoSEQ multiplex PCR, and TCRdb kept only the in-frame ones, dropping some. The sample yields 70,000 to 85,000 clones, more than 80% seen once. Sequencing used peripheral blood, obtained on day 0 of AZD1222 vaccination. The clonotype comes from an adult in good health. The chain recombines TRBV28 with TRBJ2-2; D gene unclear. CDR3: CASSFTNTGELFF. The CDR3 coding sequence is TGTGCCAGCAGTTTCACCAACACCGGGGAGCTGTTTTTT.